The 9 T cell receptor beta chains reported below all come from one sample, sequenced in a study of shared clonotypes between healthy human individuals. Sequencing was performed with immunoSEQ multiplex PCR; in TCRdb, only in-frame clones are kept and a portion is missing. The sample records 2.3 million or so clones, about 92% being singletons. The sample taken for sequencing was naive CD4+ T cells from PBMCs. Regarding subset: CD45RA+ positively selected. The receptor set was obtained from a man between 18 and 29 years old in good health. Some clones in this sample may be carry-over from other donors' samples.

The chain recombines TRBV4-1 with TRBJ1-1; unclear D gene. Per germline, CDR1 MGHRA and CDR2 YSYEKL. The CDR3 runs to 15 residues. Trimming left V 3 bases short and J 0 bases short, with 11 bases between. DNA of the CDR3: TGCGCCAGCAGCCACGGCGTCCCGATGAACACTGAAGCTTTCTTT. Protein sequence: CASSHGVPMNTEAFF.

The V call is TRBV6-1, the J call TRBJ1-1; 7 bases are a match to TRBD1. V shed 5 bases and J 4 bases; nucleotides not matched to a gene: 7. The germline V gene has CDR1 MNHNS and CDR2 SASEGT. The CDR3 consists of 14 residues. The CDR3 sequence is CASSPRGQATEAFF. In DNA form, the CDR3 reads TGTGCCAGCAGTCCGAGGGGGCAGGCCACTGAAGCTTTCTTT.

This clone was seen more than once but under ten times. The V and J genes are TRBV7-9 and TRBJ1-1, with D possibly being TRBD1 (5 bases). The CDR3 has 13 amino acids. In germline, CDR1 is SEHNR, CDR2 FQNEAQ (reference sequence). V was shortened by 5 bases and J by 7 bases, with 14 bases between the two germline ends. CDR3 nucleotides: TGTGCCAGCAGCGCTGGGACCGCCTTTGAAGCTTTCTTT. It codes for CASSAGTAFEAFF.

The V gene is TRBV27, the J gene TRBJ2-7, with D unclear. This CDR3 contains 14 residues. Between the trimmed V and J ends, which lost 6 bases and 0 bases, there was a span of 12 bases. CDR1 and CDR2 from the germline V gene are MNHEY and SMNVEV (reference sequence). CDR3 protein: CASRGPLSSYEQYF. CDR3 in DNA: TGTGCCAGCAGAGGACCGTTGAGCTCCTACGAGCAGTACTTC.

The chain has TRBV5-1 and TRBJ2-3; TRBD1 or TRBD2 may be the D gene (6 bases each). Germline assignment: CDR1 SGHRS and CDR2 YFSETQ. CDR3 length equals 14 residues. Trimming left V 4 bases short and J 2 bases short, with 11 bases between. The CDR3 reads CASSGGTITDTQYF. In nucleotides, the CDR3 is TGCGCCAGCAGCGGGGGGACAATCACAGATACGCAGTATTTT.

The DNA of the CDR3 is TGTGCCAGCAGTGCACCGGGACAGGGACGGTACGAGCAGTACTTC. It is translated as CASSAPGQGRYEQYF. The chain employs TRBV2 and TRBJ2-7; 9 bases align to TRBD1. J lost 4 bases, V lost 4 bases, and 8 bases had no gene match. The CDR3 spans 15 residues. The germline V gene has CDR1 SNHLY and CDR2 FYNNEI.

V gene TRBV7-3 combines with J gene TRBJ2-1; TRBD2 matches 9 bases. This CDR3 contains 16 residues. Germline trimming cut 4 bases from V and 7 bases from J; bases unmatched to any gene: 11. Germline V CDR1 and CDR2: SGHTA, FQGTGA. Written as DNA, the CDR3 is TGTGCCAGCAGCTCGCCCGGGCGGGAGGGGAAAAATGAGCAGTTCTTC. This encodes CASSSPGREGKNEQFF.

V and J are TRBV6-1 and TRBJ2-7; D perhaps matches TRBD2 (6 bases). Trimming removed 6 bases at V and 0 bases at J, with 15 bases between. Germline V gives CDR1 MNHNS, CDR2 SASEGT. The CDR3 sequence is 15 residues long. The CDR3: CASRASLGGSYEQYF. The CDR3 DNA follows: TGTGCCAGCAGGGCCTCATTGGGGGGCTCCTACGAGCAGTACTTC.

This chain joins TRBV10-2 and TRBJ2-7; perhaps TRBD2 as D (6 bases). V gave up 6 bases and J gave up 0 bases, with 18 bases separating them. This CDR3 has 16 amino acids. Germline assignment: CDR1 WSHSY and CDR2 SAAADI. The CDR3 loop reads CASRGRGGEYSYEQYF. In DNA form, the CDR3 reads TGCGCCAGCAGGGGTCGGGGCGGGGAGTACTCCTACGAGCAGTACTTC.